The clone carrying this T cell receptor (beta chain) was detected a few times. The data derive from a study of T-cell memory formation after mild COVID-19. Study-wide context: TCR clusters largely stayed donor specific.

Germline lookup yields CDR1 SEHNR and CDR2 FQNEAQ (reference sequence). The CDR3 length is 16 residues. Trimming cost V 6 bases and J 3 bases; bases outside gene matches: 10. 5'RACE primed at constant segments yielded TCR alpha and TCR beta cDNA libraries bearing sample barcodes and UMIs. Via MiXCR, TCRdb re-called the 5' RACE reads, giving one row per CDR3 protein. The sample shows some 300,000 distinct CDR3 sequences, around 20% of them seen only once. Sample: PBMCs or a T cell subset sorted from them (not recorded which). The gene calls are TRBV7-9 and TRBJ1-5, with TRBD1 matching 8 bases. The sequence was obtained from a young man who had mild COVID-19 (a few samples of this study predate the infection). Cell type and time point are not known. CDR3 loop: CASSASGQGNNQPQHF. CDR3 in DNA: TGTGCCAGCAGTGCCTCTGGACAGGGCAACAATCAGCCCCAGCATTTT.